This T cell receptor beta chain was identified during a study of cytotoxic CD8 clonotypes in ibrutinib-treated CLL. Data came from immunoSEQ multiplex PCR; TCRdb stores just in-frame clones and leaves some out. The sample records about 40,000 clones, roughly two thirds being singletons. The CDR3 covers 14 residues. Germline V lookup: CDR1 SGDLS, CDR2 YYNGEE. The ends lost 5 bases at V and 6 bases at J; junction bases unmatched: 4. As for this clone: Other nucleotide sequences from this sample produce the same CDR3.

The J gene is TRBJ1-4, the V gene TRBV9, with 10 bases that match TRBD1. The origin of this receptor is a human donor with chronic lymphocytic leukemia. This sample comprised PBMCs, obtained at disease progression, from a patient treated with ibrutinib. Here the CDR3 DNA reads TGTGCCAGCAGTCCGGGACAGGGGTATGAAAAACTGTTTTTT. Protein sequence: CASSPGQGYEKLFF.